The 27 T cell receptor beta chains reported below all come from one sample, sequenced in a study of shared clonotypes between healthy human individuals. Method: immunoSEQ multiplex PCR; TCRdb's copy keeps in-frame clones and lacks some. The table records hundreds of thousands of clones, approximately 92% of them present only once. Cells designated naive CD8 were CD45RO-negative and were positively selected for CCR7, with terminally differentiated effector memory CD45RA+ cells excluded. Sequencing was performed on naive CD8+ T cells sorted from blood. These receptors originate from a man aged 25-45 years in good health.

J is TRBJ2-7 and V is TRBV4-3; D is unresolved. Germline V lookup: CDR1 LGHNA, CDR2 YSLEER. The CDR3 totals 15 residues. The germline V and J ends were trimmed by 0 bases and 2 bases, with 11 bases remaining between them. Here the CDR3 DNA reads TGCGCCAGCAGCCAAGAGTATCCCCAGCCCTACGAGCAGTACTTC. Its translation: CASSQEYPQPYEQYF.

This clone was seen a handful of times. V and J are TRBV5-6 and TRBJ2-2; D remains ambiguous. This CDR3 contains 14 residues. The germline V and J ends were trimmed by 3 bases and 7 bases, with 13 bases remaining between them. Germline V gives CDR1 SGHDT, CDR2 YYEEEE. The CDR3 region has the DNA TGTGCCAGCAGCTCCTCATTGGCTGACGGGGAGCTGTTTTTT. This gives the protein CASSSSLADGELFF.

This chain links TRBV11-3 with TRBJ2-3; a possible D gene is TRBD2 (5 bases). The V end was cut by 4 bases, the J end by 0 bases, with 5 bases between. Germline CDR1 reads SGHNT; CDR2 reads YENEEA. The CDR3 contains 13 residues. CDR3: CASSWTSTDTQYF. CDR3 nucleotides: TGTGCCAGCAGCTGGACTAGCACAGATACGCAGTATTTT.

CDR3 sequence (DNA): TGCGCCAGCAGCTTGGACCCCGGGACAGGCCCCTACGAGCAGTACTTC. Translation: CASSLDPGTGPYEQYF. The V and J genes are TRBV5-1 and TRBJ2-7; TRBD1 matches at 8 bases. The V and J ends lost 0 bases and 2 bases, in that order; junction bases with no gene match: 7. The CDR3 sequence is 16 residues long. Germline assignment: CDR1 SGHRS and CDR2 YFSETQ.

The V and J genes are TRBV28 and TRBJ1-3; no definite D call. Germline V gene lookup returns CDR1 MDHEN and CDR2 SYDVKM. The length of the CDR3 is 13 residues. Trimming removed 5 bases at V and 7 bases at J, with 12 bases between. CDR3 in DNA: TGTGCCAGCAGTCACCCCCTAAAGAACACCATATATTTT. It translates to CASSHPLKNTIYF. Based on the CDR3 plus reference TRBV28 and TRBJ1-3, the full variable domain is DVKVTQSSRYLVKRTGEKVFLECVQDMDHENMFWYRQDPGLGLRLIYFSYDVKMKEKGDIPEGYSVSREKKERFSLILESASTNQTSMYLCASSHPLKNTIYFGEGSWLTVV.

The chain carries TRBV7-9 and TRBJ2-2; a possible D gene is TRBD2 (5 bases). V was trimmed by 8 bases and J by 0 bases, leaving 10 bases between them. Per the germline V gene, CDR1 is SEHNR and CDR2 is FQNEAQ (reference sequence). This CDR3 region has 14 residues. CDR3 sequence reads: CASLATPNTGELFF. The CDR3 nucleotides read TGTGCCAGCCTAGCTACACCGAACACCGGGGAGCTGTTTTTT. The full variable domain, with the rest looked up from reference TRBV7-9 and TRBJ2-2, is DTGVSQNPRHKITKRGQNVTFRCDPISEHNRLYWYRQTLGQGPEFLTYFQNEAQLEKSRLLSDRFSAERPKGSFSTLEIQRTEQGDSAMYLCASLATPNTGELFFGEGSRLTVL.

This chain uses TRBV7-8 with TRBJ2-7; D may be TRBD1 (6 bases). Germline V gives CDR1 SGHVS, CDR2 FQNEAQ. The CDR3 sequence is 14 residues long. V lost 5 bases to trimming and J lost 3 bases, with 14 bases between them. This CDR3 is CASSLRRQDYEQYF. The CDR3 nucleotides are TGTGCCAGCAGCCTGAGGCGACAGGACTACGAGCAGTACTTC.

The CDR3 DNA reads as TGTGCCAGCAGTTTCTCAGCGGGGGATCCCTCCTACAATGAGCAGTTCTTC. This gives the protein CASSFSAGDPSYNEQFF. The chain employs TRBV28 and TRBJ2-1; TRBD2 matches at 8 bases. Germline V gene lookup returns CDR1 MDHEN and CDR2 SYDVKM. The CDR3 runs to 17 residues. The V and J ends lost 3 bases and 0 bases, in that order; junction bases with no gene match: 7.

The chain combines TRBV7-9 with TRBJ2-1, with 10 bases lining up with TRBD2. J gave up 4 bases and V 2 bases, and 8 bases lay outside the gene matches. This CDR3 comprises 17 residues. CDR1 is SEHNR and CDR2 is FQNEAQ in the germline V gene (reference sequence). DNA for the CDR3: TGTGCCAGCAGCTTATGCCTAGCGGGAGACTGTTACAATGAGCAGTTCTTC. This gives the protein CASSLCLAGDCYNEQFF.

This clone has just one count. The V gene is TRBV4-1, the J gene TRBJ1-4; D perhaps matches TRBD1 (6 bases). V was trimmed by 1 base and J by 8 bases, leaving 14 bases between them. The CDR3 runs 15 residues. CDR1 is MGHRA and CDR2 is YSYEKL in the germline V gene. The CDR3 region has the DNA TGCGCCAGCAGCCAAGTGGGGGCGCCGGAGGAAAAACTGTTTTTT. This translates into CASSQVGAPEEKLFF.

The chain uses TRBV7-9 and TRBJ2-3; D not certain. The CDR3 sequence is 13 residues long. Germline CDR1 and CDR2: SEHNR and FQNEAQ (reference sequence). Trimming stripped 5 bases from V and 5 bases from J, with 11 bases between. The CDR3 loop is CASSLRPQDTQYF. In DNA form, the CDR3 reads TGTGCCAGCAGCCTAAGACCTCAAGATACGCAGTATTTT.

The rearrangement uses TRBV5-5 and TRBJ2-1; the D gene is possibly TRBD2 (5 bases). Trimming took off 4 bases at V and 6 bases at J, with 26 bases between the two ends. The V gene's germline CDR1 is SGHKS and CDR2 YYEKEE (reference sequence). This CDR3 is built from 18 residues. CDR3 nucleotide sequence: TGTGCCAGCAGCCTATTGAGAGGACGGAGGACTCCGTTCAATGAGCAGTTCTTC. Translated: CASSLLRGRRTPFNEQFF.

The chain combines TRBV15 with TRBJ2-6; possibly TRBD1 for D (6 bases). Germline CDR1 LNHNV, CDR2 YYDKDF (reference sequence). This CDR3 is built from 18 residues. V was shortened by 4 bases and J by 0 bases, with 16 bases between the two germline ends. Here the CDR3 DNA reads TGTGCCACCAGCACCTACAGGGATCTAAGCTCTGGGGCCAACGTCCTGACTTTC. Amino acids: CATSTYRDLSSGANVLTF.

The CDR3 DNA reads as TGTGCCAGCAGCTCGACAACTAGCGGGGGTGCTAGCTCCTACAATGAGCAGTTCTTC. It codes for CASSSTTSGGASSYNEQFF. The chain links TRBV7-9 to TRBJ2-1; 11 bases are a match to TRBD2. CDR1 and CDR2 (germline): SEHNR, FQNEAQ (reference sequence). The CDR3 is 19 residues long. V dropped 4 bases and J dropped 0; count of bases not matched to a gene: 11.

The chain recombines TRBV5-4 with TRBJ2-1; D is undetermined. Germline V CDR1 and CDR2: SGHNT, YYREEE (reference sequence). This CDR3 has 15 amino acids. V lost 2 bases and J lost 0, with 9 bases in between. In nucleotides, the CDR3 is TGTGCCAGCAGCTTACCGGAAAGCTCCTACAATGAGCAGTTCTTC. This sequence encodes CASSLPESSYNEQFF.

This chain links TRBV29-1 with TRBJ2-4, with D possibly TRBD1 on 6 matching bases. Germline CDR1 is SQVTM and CDR2 is ANQGSEA. The CDR3 is 17 residues long. The V end was cut by 5 bases, the J end by 2 bases, with 22 bases between. CDR3 sequence: CSVLDSLPRLTKNIQYF. CDR3 DNA: TGCAGCGTTCTGGACAGCCTCCCACGACTTACCAAAAACATTCAGTACTTC.

The chain joins TRBV5-4 to TRBJ2-1, with 8 nucleotides matching TRBD1. The CDR3 length is 16 residues. Looked up from germline, CDR1 is SGHNT and CDR2 is YYREEE (reference sequence). The V and J ends lost 4 bases and 8 bases, in that order; junction bases with no gene match: 14. The CDR3 region has the DNA TGTGCCAGCAGCCAAACCGACAGGGGAGTCTATTATGAGCAGTTCTTC. Residues: CASSQTDRGVYYEQFF.

This chain links TRBV7-6 with TRBJ2-6; tentatively, D is TRBD2 (6 bases). V lost 4 bases to trimming and J lost 0 bases, with 19 bases between them. The CDR3 loop spans 19 amino acids. The germline V gene has CDR1 SGHVS and CDR2 FNYEAQ. The CDR3 sequence: CASSSGTPLPFSGANVLTF. The CDR3 nucleotides read TGTGCCAGCAGCTCTGGGACTCCCTTGCCCTTCTCTGGGGCCAACGTCCTGACTTTC. The whole variable domain, filled in from reference TRBV7-6 and TRBJ2-6, reads GAGVSQSPRYKVTKRGQDVALRCDPISGHVSLYWYRQALGQGPEFLTYFNYEAQQDKSGLPNDRFSAERPEGSISTLTIQRTEQRDSAMYRCASSSGTPLPFSGANVLTFGAGSRLTVL.

This chain connects TRBV6-5 to TRBJ2-7, with no clear D. The CDR3 runs 12 residues. CDR1 MNHEY and CDR2 SVGAGI come from the germline V gene. Trimming cost V 6 bases and J 5 bases, with 11 bases left between them. The CDR3 DNA follows: TGTGCCAGCAGAAACCGAATCCACGAGCAGTACTTC. Protein: CASRNRIHEQYF.

The V and J genes are TRBV28 and TRBJ2-6, with D uncertain. The CDR3 is 17 amino acids. V was cut by 3 bases and J by 0 bases, with 12 bases left in between. Germline CDR1 reads MDHEN; CDR2 reads SYDVKM. In DNA, the CDR3 is TGTGCCAGCAGTTTCATTGATCCCGCCTCTGGGGCCAACGTCCTGACTTTC. Its translation is CASSFIDPASGANVLTF. Filled out from reference TRBV28 and TRBJ2-6, the complete variable domain reads DVKVTQSSRYLVKRTGEKVFLECVQDMDHENMFWYRQDPGLGLRLIYFSYDVKMKEKGDIPEGYSVSREKKERFSLILESASTNQTSMYLCASSFIDPASGANVLTFGAGSRLTVL.

The chain links TRBV11-2 to TRBJ2-5, with D possibly TRBD2 on 5 matching bases. Trimming cost V 6 bases and J 5 bases, with 13 bases left between them. Germline lookup yields CDR1 SGHAT and CDR2 FQNNGV. The CDR3 contains 13 residues. The CDR3: CASRVEGYETQYF. The CDR3 DNA sequence: TGTGCCAGCAGGGTAGAGGGTTACGAGACCCAGTACTTC.

The chain couples TRBV27 to TRBJ2-1; TRBD2 agrees at 8 bases. The V gene end was trimmed by 4 bases and the J gene end by 5 bases; junction bases not matched to a gene: 1. Germline values: CDR1 MNHEY, CDR2 SMNVEV (reference sequence). The CDR3 spans 13 residues. The CDR3 protein is CASSSGGDNEQFF. CDR3 nucleotides: TGTGCCAGCAGTTCGGGGGGGGACAATGAGCAGTTCTTC.

This clone qualifies as medium-sized. V is TRBV5-5 and J is TRBJ2-3; 11 bases are shared with TRBD2. Germline values: CDR1 SGHKS, CDR2 YYEKEE (reference sequence). This CDR3 contains 17 residues. The junction had 9 bases not matched to a gene; V was cut back by 4 bases and J by 2 bases. The CDR3 DNA sequence: TGTGCCAGCAGCCGTACCACACTAGCGGGAGTCACAGATACGCAGTATTTT. Translation: CASSRTTLAGVTDTQYF.

This chain links TRBV11-2 with TRBJ2-7; D not certain. V dropped 1 base and J dropped 6 bases, with 25 bases sitting between them. CDR1 and CDR2 (germline): SGHAT, FQNNGV. The CDR3 is 18 amino acids. DNA for the CDR3: TGTGCCAGCAGCTTAGTTTACCGGGCCCTCGGCAACGGCGCCGAGCAGTACTTC. Amino acid sequence: CASSLVYRALGNGAEQYF.

The chain carries TRBV27 and TRBJ2-1, with TRBD2 matching 9 bases. The CDR3 loop spans 17 amino acids. V shed 6 bases, J shed 0 bases, and the junction held 9 bases outside the gene matches. Germline CDR1 and CDR2: MNHEY and SMNVEV (reference sequence). The CDR3 DNA is TGTGCCAGCAGCCCCGGACCACTAGCGGGCTCCTACAATGAGCAGTTCTTC. This translates into CASSPGPLAGSYNEQFF.

CDR3 sequence (DNA): TGTGCCAGCAGAACGACCGGGGCTGGGGCCAACGTCCTGACTTTC. Amino acids: CASRTTGAGANVLTF. This chain joins TRBV7-9 and TRBJ2-6; D perhaps matches TRBD2 (5 bases). The CDR3 is made up of 15 amino acids. Germline lookup yields CDR1 SEHNR and CDR2 FQNEAQ (reference sequence). V lost 6 bases to trimming and J lost 2 bases, with 11 bases between them.

The chain carries TRBV27 and TRBJ2-7; D is unclear. CDR1 and CDR2 (germline): MNHEY, SMNVEV (reference sequence). The CDR3 runs to 13 residues. V was trimmed by 4 bases and J by 6 bases, leaving 13 bases between them. This chain's CDR3 is CASSYLGDPEQYF. The CDR3 nucleotides read TGTGCCAGCAGTTATCTCGGAGATCCCGAGCAGTACTTC.